This passage covers 14 T cell receptor beta chains from one sample sequenced in a study of human T cells and chemical hapten exposure. Time point in this sample: patch test 3, about 24 weeks after DPC sensitization. Regarding treatment: therapeutic diphenylcyclopropenone sensitization with weekly scalp DPC. TCRdb reanalysed the RACE reads using MiXCR and keeps one entry per CDR3 protein. There are about 82,000 distinct CDR3 sequences in the sample; roughly 10% occur only once, and around 3.7% lies in the top ten. This specimen consisted of whole blood, obtained in connection with sensitization to the hapten diphenylcyclopropenone (DPC). These receptors all stem from a woman aged 50 to 60 with alopecia areata. Some clones in this sample may be carry-over from other donors' samples.

In its sample, this clonotype was seen many times. The gene calls are TRBV28 and TRBJ2-3; 8 bases match TRBD1. The CDR3 is made up of 13 amino acids. V trimming: 7 bases; J trimming: 6 bases; junction bases outside the gene matches: 6. CDR1 is MDHEN, CDR2 SYDVKM, per germline. In DNA form, the CDR3 reads TGTGCCAGCACTGCCAACAGGGGGGATACGCAGTATTTT. This codes for CASTANRGDTQYF.

In nucleotides, the CDR3 is TGCAGCGTTGGGGACGCGGTCGGTACTGAAGCTTTCTTT. Protein product: CSVGDAVGTEAFF. V and J are TRBV29-1 and TRBJ1-1, with a weak D call TRBD1 (5 bases). The CDR3 sequence is 13 residues long. Germline V gives CDR1 SQVTM, CDR2 ANQGSEA. The V end was cut by 4 bases, the J end by 5 bases, with 14 bases between.

The table lists this clonotype with many counts. The germline gene is not matched at one end of the junction; a read error may be the cause. The J gene is TRBJ1-1, the V gene TRBV2; D may be TRBD1 (5 bases). Germline-derived CDR1 and CDR2 are SNHLY and FYNNEI. The CDR3 is made up of 14 amino acids. This chain's CDR3 is CASSEDSTTTEAFF. The CDR3 DNA follows: TGTGCCAGCAGCGAAGACAGTACCACCACTGAAGCTTTCTTT.

The rearrangement joins TRBV20-1 to TRBJ2-3, with a possible D match to TRBD1 (5 bases). V shed 4 bases and J shed 0 bases, with 14 bases lying between them. This CDR3 contains 15 residues. Germline CDR1 and CDR2: DFQATT and SNEGSKA (reference sequence). The CDR3 here is CSATNTGSSTDTQYF. Written as DNA, the CDR3 is TGCAGTGCTACGAATACAGGTTCTAGCACAGATACGCAGTATTTT.

This clonotype was seen ten or more times. The chain is built from TRBV20-1 and TRBJ2-2; D may correspond to TRBD1 or TRBD2 (5 bases each). The CDR3 runs 14 residues. Trimming cost V 3 bases and J 7 bases, with 15 bases left between them. Per the germline V gene, CDR1 is DFQATT and CDR2 is SNEGSKA (reference sequence). For the CDR3, the DNA is TGCAGTGCTAGGGAGACTGGGGGATACGGGGAGCTGTTTTTT. Translation: CSARETGGYGELFF.

This clonotype was counted many times. The chain's CDR3 is CASSPWTGIYEQYF. The CDR3 nucleotides read TGCGCCAGCAGCCCGTGGACAGGAATCTACGAGCAGTACTTC. The rearrangement joins TRBV5-1 to TRBJ2-7; the match to TRBD1 covers 7 bases. The germline gives CDR1 SGHRS, CDR2 YFSETQ. With V trimmed by 4 bases and J by 3 bases, 7 bases remained unmatched. This CDR3 region has 14 residues.

About this clonotype itself: A much larger clone differs from this one at a single base, so this may be a read error. The V and J genes are TRBV28 and TRBJ1-2; 9 bases match TRBD1. The CDR3 consists of 13 residues. Germline V gene data show CDR1 as MDHEN and CDR2 as SYDVKM. The J segment lost 5 bases and the V segment lost 7 bases, leaving 5 bases of the junction unmatched. CDR3 amino acids: CASKEQGAYGYTF. As DNA, the CDR3 is TGTGCCAGCAAGGAACAGGGGGCTTATGGCTACACCTTC.

In this sample, this clonotype turned up a few times. J is TRBJ2-7 and V is TRBV7-2, with D uncertain. CDR3 length: 15 amino acids. The germline gives CDR1 SGHTA, CDR2 FQGNSA. V was clipped by 1 base and J by 2 bases, with 12 bases between them. The CDR3 DNA reads as TGTGCCAGCAGCTTAGAACCCGTCGATACCTACGAGCAGTACTTC. Its protein product is CASSLEPVDTYEQYF.

In this sample, this clonotype turned up a few times. This chain uses TRBV20-1 with TRBJ2-1, with D possibly TRBD2 on 5 matching bases. Trimming pared 6 bases from V and 1 base from J, leaving 13 bases between. This CDR3 spans 14 amino acids. Looked up from germline, CDR1 is DFQATT and CDR2 is SNEGSKA (reference sequence). The CDR3 region has the DNA TGCAGTGCCATGCGAGGGAGATCCTACAATGAGCAGTTCTTC. This codes for CSAMRGRSYNEQFF.

This clonotype was seen repeatedly, ten times or more. V gene TRBV28 combines with J gene TRBJ1-1; TRBD1 matches at 7 bases. CDR1 and CDR2 from the germline V gene are MDHEN and SYDVKM. V shed 6 bases, J shed 1 base, and the junction held 8 bases outside the gene matches. The CDR3 spans 15 residues. CDR3 coding DNA: TGTGCCAGCAGCCCAACGCAGGGGGGGAACACTGAAGCTTTCTTT. Its translation: CASSPTQGGNTEAFF.

This clonotype was seen many times. V usage is TRBV4-3 and J usage is TRBJ1-3; 8 bases are shared with TRBD1. The CDR3 runs 15 residues. V dropped 4 bases and J dropped 3; count of bases not matched to a gene: 5. Germline V gene data show CDR1 as LGHNA and CDR2 as YSLEER. This CDR3 reads CASSPQGAGGNTIYF. The CDR3 DNA follows: TGCGCCAGCAGCCCCCAGGGGGCCGGTGGAAACACCATATATTTT.

This clonotype was recorded at least ten times. The junction and the germline gene differ at one end; a read error may be behind it. J is TRBJ2-4 and V is TRBV2; the match to TRBD2 covers 10 bases. The germline gives CDR1 SNHLY, CDR2 FYNNEI. This CDR3 spans 16 amino acids. The CDR3 spells CASTRLAGLAKNIQYF. In DNA form, the CDR3 reads TGCGCCAGCACCAGACTAGCGGGTCTAGCCAAAAACATTCAGTACTTC.

This chain links TRBV3-1 with TRBJ2-5; 12 positions agree with TRBD2. Losses at the gene ends were 7 bases for V and 5 bases for J; bases not matched to a gene: 5. CDR1 is LGHDT, CDR2 YNNKEL, per germline (reference sequence). This CDR3 comprises 14 residues. The CDR3 nucleotides read TGTGCCAGCAAACTAGCGGGAGGCGGGGAGACCCAGTACTTC. Amino acid sequence: CASKLAGGGETQYF.

This clonotype was picked up a small number of times. A clone one base away is much larger, so this may be a read error. The V gene is TRBV7-2, the J gene TRBJ2-1, with 9 bases matching TRBD2. This CDR3 has 15 amino acids. The germline CDR1 and CDR2 sequences are SGHTA and FQGNSA. The CDR3 nucleotides read TGTGCCGGCAGGGCCGGGACTAGCTCGGTAAATGAGCAGTTCTTC. Protein sequence: CAGRAGTSSVNEQFF.